These 25 T cell receptor beta chains came from one sample sequenced in a study of blood T cells in healthy people across ages. The use of a sample-barcoded 5' primer and a J-beta primer mix characterized a second PCR of 7 to 11 cycles. TCRdb independently ran MiXCR on the 5' RACE reads; one entry per CDR3 protein. The sample lists 750,000 or so distinct CDR3 sequences; roughly 25% were seen once. These sequences were also reported in another study, on T cells of mothers and their children.

Material: blood. The receptors originated from a boy aged 5-17 years in good health.

This sequence joins TRBV27 and TRBJ2-1; D unclear. The CDR3 sequence is 13 residues long. Trimming took off 0 bases at V and 3 bases at J, with 3 bases between the two ends. The germline CDR1 and CDR2 sequences are MNHEY and SMNVEV (reference sequence). The DNA for the CDR3 is TGTGCCAGCAGTTTATCCTTCTACAATGAGCAGTTCTTC. Amino acid sequence: CASSLSFYNEQFF.

This clonotype was found a few times. The chain is built from TRBV7-3 and TRBJ2-3; 8 bases match TRBD2. This CDR3 has 14 residues. The V gene's germline CDR1 is SGHTA and CDR2 FQGTGA. The V gene end was trimmed by 9 bases and the J gene end by 2 bases; junction bases not matched to a gene: 7. The CDR3 coding sequence is TGTGCCAGTCGAGCGGGAGTGCCCACAGATACGCAGTATTTT. Amino acids: CASRAGVPTDTQYF.

The chain carries TRBV7-2 and TRBJ1-6, with a tentative D call TRBD1 (6 bases). This CDR3 contains 13 residues. Between the trimmed V and J ends, which lost 5 bases and 9 bases, there was a span of 11 bases. The germline CDR1 and CDR2 sequences are SGHTA and FQGNSA. The CDR3 spells CASSVGGFSPLHF. DNA for the CDR3: TGTGCCAGCAGCGTAGGGGGATTTTCACCCCTCCACTTT.

This sequence joins TRBV6-5 and TRBJ1-1; 7 nucleotides line up with TRBD1. The junction had 7 bases not matched to a gene; V was cut back by 5 bases and J by 7 bases. Germline CDR1 reads MNHEY; CDR2 reads SVGAGI. This CDR3 region has 13 residues. CDR3 in DNA: TGTGCCAGCAGTGCGGGACAGCAGCTTGAAGCTTTCTTT. Translation gives CASSAGQQLEAFF.

In this sample, this clonotype turned up a few times. The genes are TRBV5-1 and TRBJ2-5, with D perhaps matching TRBD2 (5 bases). The CDR3 loop spans 15 amino acids. The V end was cut by 0 bases, the J end by 5 bases, with 14 bases between. CDR1 and CDR2 (germline): SGHRS, YFSETQ. CDR3 DNA sequence: TGCGCCAGCAGCTTGGCCGAATCTACGGGGGAGACCCAGTACTTC. Translating it yields CASSLAESTGETQYF. The variable domain in full, completed from reference TRBV5-1 and TRBJ2-5, reads KAGVTQTPRYLIKTRGQQVTLSCSPISGHRSVSWYQQTPGQGLQFLFEYFSETQRNKGNFPGRFSGRQFSNSRSEMNVSTLELGDSALYLCASSLAESTGETQYFGPGTRLLVL.

Here the CDR3 DNA reads TGCAGCGTTGATACAGGGCAGGGCTATGGCTACACCTTC. Translation: CSVDTGQGYGYTF. This rearrangement joins TRBV29-1 to TRBJ1-2, with D maybe TRBD1 (6 bases). V dropped 3 bases and J dropped 4 bases, with 12 bases sitting between them. CDR1 SQVTM and CDR2 ANQGSEA come from the germline V gene. The CDR3 covers 13 residues.

For the CDR3, the DNA is TGTGCCAGCAGCTTAGATGTGGGTACCCGGGATACGCAGTATTTT. It yields the protein CASSLDVGTRDTQYF. The genes are TRBV7-2 and TRBJ2-3; D is unclear. Germline V gene sequence: CDR1 SGHTA, CDR2 FQGNSA. CDR3 length equals 15 residues. Trimming left V 1 base short and J 6 bases short, with 14 bases between.

CDR3 amino acids: CASSFGRTGGHTEAFF. As DNA, the CDR3 is TGCGCCAGCAGCTTCGGTCGAACAGGGGGACACACTGAAGCTTTCTTT. The V gene is TRBV5-1, the J gene TRBJ1-1; 8 positions match TRBD1. J was trimmed by 3 bases and V by 2 bases; bases with no gene match: 9. The CDR3 is made up of 16 amino acids. Germline CDR1 and CDR2: SGHRS and YFSETQ.

Many counts were recorded for this clonotype. The rearrangement links TRBV29-1 to TRBJ2-2; no firm D call. V lost 3 bases, J lost 4 bases, and 0 bases lay in between. The germline V gene has CDR1 SQVTM and CDR2 ANQGSEA. The length of the CDR3 is 10 residues. CDR3 nucleotides: TGCAGCGTTGACACCGGGGAGCTGTTTTTT. Protein product: CSVDTGELFF.

This clonotype was observed a few times. This chain links TRBV6-6 with TRBJ1-2, with 7 bases identical to TRBD1. The CDR3 has 14 residues. CDR1 MNHNY and CDR2 SVGAGI come from the germline V gene (reference sequence). V dropped 6 bases and J dropped 4; count of bases not matched to a gene: 8. CDR3 bases: TGTGCCAGCAGGCCCGGACAGGCCCGCTATGGCTACACCTTC. Its protein product is CASRPGQARYGYTF.

The CDR3 DNA follows: TGTGCCAGCAGTGGCCCCGACGCTAGCACAGATACGCAGTATTTT. It translates to CASSGPDASTDTQYF. V and J are TRBV25-1 and TRBJ2-3; D unclear. Looked up from germline, CDR1 is MGHDK and CDR2 is SYGVNS. This CDR3 has 15 amino acids. Trimming pared 4 bases from V and 0 bases from J, leaving 11 bases between.

This clonotype was counted only a few times. This chain uses TRBV20-1 with TRBJ2-1, with 10 bases identical to TRBD2. This CDR3 has 13 residues. The trim removed 7 bases at V and 3 bases at J, leaving 3 bases unmatched. The germline CDR1 and CDR2 sequences are DFQATT and SNEGSKA (reference sequence). The CDR3 sequence is CSVRTSGYNEQFF. CDR3 DNA sequence: TGCAGTGTTAGGACTAGCGGCTACAATGAGCAGTTCTTC.

The chain recombines TRBV7-8 with TRBJ1-3; D might be TRBD1 (6 bases). Trimming took 1 base from V and 10 from J, leaving 17 bases between them. In germline, CDR1 is SGHVS, CDR2 FQNEAQ. The CDR3 covers 15 residues. The CDR3: CASSLVPRGVGTIYF. The CDR3 bases are TGTGCCAGCAGCTTAGTTCCCAGGGGAGTGGGAACCATATATTTT.

The V gene is TRBV21-1, the J gene TRBJ1-5. TRBV21-1 is labeled a pseudogene. The CDR3 has 16 residues. The CDR3 sequence is CASSKGGDGQYQPQHF. CDR3 DNA sequence: TGTGCCAGCAGCAAAGGAGGGGATGGGCAATATCAGCCCCAGCATTTT.

This clonotype was found a few times. The genes are TRBV9 and TRBJ2-5; the D is unclear. The J call is doubtful: the DNA matches TRBJ2-1 better. Germline assignment: CDR1 SGDLS and CDR2 YYNGEE. The CDR3 consists of 12 residues. CDR3 amino acids: CASSAPNGEQFF. CDR3 DNA: TGTGCCAGCAGCGCCCCCAACGGAGAGCAGTTCTTC.

This clonotype turned up a few times. This rearrangement joins TRBV28 to TRBJ2-7; weak D call: TRBD1 (6 bases). The V end lost 10 bases, the J end lost 2 bases, and 15 bases lay between the germline ends. Germline V lookup: CDR1 MDHEN, CDR2 SYDVKM. The length of the CDR3 is 13 residues. The CDR3 loop is CATFSRDTYEQYF. CDR3 sequence (DNA): TGTGCCACCTTCTCCCGGGACACCTACGAGCAGTACTTC.

This clonotype was picked up many times. The junction and the germline gene differ at one end; a read error may be behind it. The chain carries TRBV5-1 and TRBJ1-5; 9 positions agree with TRBD1. In germline, CDR1 is SGHRS, CDR2 YFSETQ. CDR3 length: 14 amino acids. This CDR3 reads CASSLGQGDQPQHF. The CDR3 coding sequence is TGTGCCAGCAGCTTGGGACAGGGTGATCAGCCCCAGCATTTT.

For this clonotype: A read error may account for a junction end that differs from germline. The chain recombines TRBV11-2 with TRBJ2-5; the match to TRBD1 covers 8 bases. The CDR3 totals 12 residues. CDR1 is SGHAT and CDR2 is FQNNGV in the germline V gene. The CDR3 region is CASSFPTGEGFF. In nucleotides, the CDR3 is TGTGCCAGCAGCTTCCCGACAGGGGAAGGGTTCTTC.

V gene TRBV24-1 combines with J gene TRBJ2-5; 8 bases map to TRBD1. This CDR3 spans 14 amino acids. The germline gives CDR1 KGHDR, CDR2 SFDVKD. V gave up 6 bases and J gave up 3 bases; unmatched junction bases: 5. The CDR3 sequence: CATSRTGSKETQYF. Here the CDR3 DNA reads TGTGCCACCAGTCGGACAGGGAGTAAAGAGACCCAGTACTTC.

The chain has TRBV28 and TRBJ2-7; 7 bases are shared with TRBD2. J was trimmed by 4 bases and V by 3 bases; bases with no gene match: 6. The germline CDR1 and CDR2 sequences are MDHEN and SYDVKM. This CDR3 comprises 14 residues. As DNA, the CDR3 is TGTGCCAGCAGTTTCGTGGGAGGGCCGTACGAGCAGTACTTC. Translating it yields CASSFVGGPYEQYF.

The J gene is TRBJ1-4, the V gene TRBV7-9; D gene unclear. The CDR3 contains 14 residues. Germline CDR1 reads SEHNR; CDR2 reads FQNEAQ (reference sequence). V lost 6 bases, J lost 3 bases, and 11 bases lay in between. CDR3 loop: CASRYEGSNEKLFF. CDR3 nucleotide sequence: TGTGCCAGCAGATACGAGGGTTCTAATGAAAAACTGTTTTTT.

As regards this clonotype: An end of the junction differs from the germline gene, which may be a read error. The gene calls are TRBV29-1 and TRBJ1-1; D remains unclear. CDR1 SQVTM and CDR2 ANQGSEA come from the germline V gene. CDR3 size: 13 residues. The CDR3 coding sequence is TGCAGCGCAGAACGGGCCGGGAACACTGAAGCTCTCTTT. Its translation: CSAERAGNTEALF.

The sample holds a few counts of this clonotype. The gene calls are TRBV27 and TRBJ2-5; the D gene is possibly TRBD1 (5 bases). This CDR3 is built from 16 residues. Per germline, CDR1 MNHEY and CDR2 SMNVEV (reference sequence). The ends were cut back, 7 bases at V and 5 bases at J, with 23 bases in the middle. CDR3 residues: CASNDPKRQGSETQYF. In nucleotides, the CDR3 is TGTGCCAGCAATGACCCCAAAAGGCAGGGCTCCGAGACCCAGTACTTC.

The chain is built from TRBV9 and TRBJ2-7, with D possibly being TRBD2 (5 bases). Germline-derived CDR1 and CDR2 are SGDLS and YYNGEE. The V end was cut by 1 base, the J end by 4 bases, with 18 bases between. The CDR3 loop spans 16 amino acids. The CDR3 loop is CASSVWADPEGYEQYF. CDR3 nucleotides: TGTGCCAGCAGCGTATGGGCAGACCCCGAGGGATACGAGCAGTACTTC.

CDR3 protein: CASSYDLTDTQHF. CDR3 nucleotide sequence: TGTGCCAGCAGTTATGATCTCACAGATACGCAGCATTTT. This chain uses TRBV6-6 with TRBJ2-3; D remains ambiguous. The end of the DNA fits TRBJ1-5 better, so the J call may be wrong. Germline V gives CDR1 MNHNY, CDR2 SVGAGI (reference sequence). The CDR3 extends over 13 amino acids.